This T cell receptor beta chain stems from a study of blood T cell repertoires in COVID-19. Germline V gene lookup returns CDR1 SGHRS and CDR2 YFSETQ. The ends lost 4 bases at V and 8 bases at J; junction bases unmatched: 7. This CDR3 has 13 residues. Cohorts were based on clinical histories the participants reported. Original handling: Amplified reference gene primers provided the basis for estimating nucleated cell counts. The data were produced by immunoSEQ multiplex PCR, yet TCRdb's version contains in-frame clones alone and is incomplete. D and trimming were read from the DNA, whereas the V and J calls and clone size are those reported in that table. The table includes 240,000 or so clones, 75% to 90% detected once.

V is TRBV5-1 and J is TRBJ1-2; 8 positions match TRBD1. The clonotype comes from a man aged 45 to 65 who had been exposed to COVID-19. Sequencing was carried out using PBMCs or T cells enriched from blood (not recorded which). In DNA, the CDR3 is TGCGCCAGCAGCAAGGACAGGGATCACGGCTACACCTTC. Amino acid sequence: CASSKDRDHGYTF. The full variable domain, completed using reference TRBV5-1 and TRBJ1-2, is KAGVTQTPRYLIKTRGQQVTLSCSPISGHRSVSWYQQTPGQGLQFLFEYFSETQRNKGNFPGRFSGRQFSNSRSEMNVSTLELGDSALYLCASSKDRDHGYTFGSGTRLTVV.